This is a list of T cell receptor beta chains from one sample in a study of blood T cell repertoires in COVID-19. Generated by immunoSEQ multiplex PCR, the TCRdb table keeps only in-frame clones and is missing some. This table has some 150,000 clones, 86% appearing once. The sequencing input was peripheral blood. All receptors derive from a woman of 80 years or more in a cohort sampled during active or convalescent COVID-19. Both conserved end residues are part of each CDR3.

>TRBJ1-4|TRBV6-5
CASRSTGAFEKLFF
>TRBJ2-4|TRBV6-2/TRBV6-3
CASSSLGLGRNIQYF
>TRBJ1-2|TRBV5-6
CASTDRGVARYGYTF
>TRBJ2-1|TRBV30
CAWNLGGGYNEQFF
>TRBJ1-5|TRBV30
CAWAGTGGQPQHF
>TRBJ2-1|TRBV24-1
CATSDLGLPYNEQFF
>TRBJ2-7|TRBV4-3
CASSQDRGAAYYEQYF
>TRBJ1-3|TRBV5-6
CASSHSGNTIYF
>TRBJ2-1|TRBV7-9
CASSLWPYNEQFF
>TRBJ1-5|TRBV30
CAWSKTLSNQPQHF
>TRBJ1-5|TRBV28
CASSLSRGRSNQPQHF
>TRBJ1-6|TRBV4-1
CASSPGNRGLYNSPLHF
>TRBJ1-2|TRBV6-1
CASSVSTGQGSYGYTF
>TRBJ2-5|TRBV5-4
CASSFNYGQPQETQYF
>TRBJ1-4|TRBV2
CASRLPPNEKLFF
>TRBJ1-5|TRBV18
CASSLGQGGQPQHF
>TRBJ2-7|TRBV19
CASSIGGAWSYEQYF
>TRBJ1-2|TRBV19
CASSTLWQGRSGYTF
>TRBJ1-1|TRBV2
CASSPPLFMNTEAFF
>TRBJ2-1|TRBV5-1
CASSSTLRGNEQFF
>TRBJ2-5|TRBV24-1
CATSADLAPQETQYF
>TRBJ2-5|TRBV18
CASSPFGETQYF